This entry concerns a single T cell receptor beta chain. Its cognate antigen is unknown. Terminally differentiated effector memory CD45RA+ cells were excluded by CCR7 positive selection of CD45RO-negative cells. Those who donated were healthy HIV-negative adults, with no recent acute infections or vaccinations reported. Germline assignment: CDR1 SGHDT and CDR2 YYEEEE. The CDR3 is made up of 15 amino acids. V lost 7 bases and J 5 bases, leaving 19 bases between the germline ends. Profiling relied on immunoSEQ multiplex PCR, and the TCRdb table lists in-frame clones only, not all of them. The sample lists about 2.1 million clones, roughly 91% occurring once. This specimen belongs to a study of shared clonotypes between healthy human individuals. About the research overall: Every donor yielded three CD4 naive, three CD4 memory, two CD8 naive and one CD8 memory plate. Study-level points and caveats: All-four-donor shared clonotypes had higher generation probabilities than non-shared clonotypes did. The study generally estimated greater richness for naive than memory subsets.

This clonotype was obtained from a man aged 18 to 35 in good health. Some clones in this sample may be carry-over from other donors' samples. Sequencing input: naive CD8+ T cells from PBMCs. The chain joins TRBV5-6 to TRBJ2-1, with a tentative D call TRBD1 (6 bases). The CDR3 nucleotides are TGTGCCAGCGGAGGACAGCCCGTCCAGGACAATGAGCAGTTCTTC. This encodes CASGGQPVQDNEQFF.